This T cell receptor (beta chain) was sequenced during a study of T cells in Graves' hyperthyroidism and ophthalmopathy. There were TCR beta CDR3 regions amplified from RNA transcripts. First-round RT-PCR of the TCR CDR3 relied on the HTBI primer set. TCRdb independently ran MiXCR on the multiplex PCR reads; one entry per CDR3 protein. The table shows roughly 550,000 distinct CDR3 sequences, with about 16% occurring only once. In this sample, this clonotype turned up many times. The V end lost 3 bases, the J end lost 1 base, and 9 bases lay between the germline ends. The CDR3 length is 13 residues. Germline CDR1 reads GTSNPN; CDR2 reads SVGIG (reference sequence).

The sequenced sample consisted of blood. The V and J genes are TRBV30 and TRBJ1-1; D is uncertain. This clonotype was sampled from a woman in her twenties or thirties with Graves' ophthalmopathy. This CDR3 reads CAWRRGSNTEAFF. The CDR3 coding sequence is TGTGCCTGGAGGAGAGGGTCGAACACTGAAGCTTTCTTT.